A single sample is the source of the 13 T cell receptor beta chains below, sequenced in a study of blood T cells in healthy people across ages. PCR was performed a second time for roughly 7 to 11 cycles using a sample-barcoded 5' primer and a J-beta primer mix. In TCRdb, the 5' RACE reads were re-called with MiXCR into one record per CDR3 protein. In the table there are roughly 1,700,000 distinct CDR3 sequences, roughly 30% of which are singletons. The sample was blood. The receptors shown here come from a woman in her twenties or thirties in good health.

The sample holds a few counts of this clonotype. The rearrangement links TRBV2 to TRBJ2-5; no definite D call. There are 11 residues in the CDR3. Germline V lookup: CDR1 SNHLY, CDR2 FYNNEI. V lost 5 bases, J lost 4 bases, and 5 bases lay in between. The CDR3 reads CASSTTETQYF. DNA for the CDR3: TGTGCCAGCAGTACGACAGAGACCCAGTACTTC. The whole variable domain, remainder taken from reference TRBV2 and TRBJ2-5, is EPEVTQTPSHQVTQMGQEVILRCVPISNHLYFYWYRQILGQKVEFLVSFYNNEISEKSEIFDDQFSVERPDGSNFTLKIRSTKLEDSAMYFCASSTTETQYFGPGTRLLVL.

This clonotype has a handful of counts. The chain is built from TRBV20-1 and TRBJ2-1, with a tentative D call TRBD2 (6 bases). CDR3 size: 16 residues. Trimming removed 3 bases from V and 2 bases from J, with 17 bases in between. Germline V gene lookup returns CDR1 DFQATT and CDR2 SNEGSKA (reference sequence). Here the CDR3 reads CSASVPNSGAYNEQFF. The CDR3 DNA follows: TGCAGTGCTAGTGTCCCCAATAGCGGAGCCTACAATGAGCAGTTCTTC.

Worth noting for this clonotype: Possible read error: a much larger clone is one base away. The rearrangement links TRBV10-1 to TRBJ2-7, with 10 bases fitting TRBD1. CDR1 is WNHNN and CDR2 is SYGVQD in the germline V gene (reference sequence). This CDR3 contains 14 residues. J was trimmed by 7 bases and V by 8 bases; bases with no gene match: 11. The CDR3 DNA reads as TGCGCCAGCGGGACAGGGGAAGCGTACAATGAGCAGTACTTC. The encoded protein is CASGTGEAYNEQYF.

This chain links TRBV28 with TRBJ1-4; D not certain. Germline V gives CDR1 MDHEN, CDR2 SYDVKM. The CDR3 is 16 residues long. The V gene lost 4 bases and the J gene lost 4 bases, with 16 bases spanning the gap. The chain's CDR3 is CASSSSTTDFNEKLFF. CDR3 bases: TGTGCCAGCAGTTCTAGTACGACCGACTTTAATGAAAAACTGTTTTTT. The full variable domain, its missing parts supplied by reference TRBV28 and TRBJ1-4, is DVKVTQSSRYLVKRTGEKVFLECVQDMDHENMFWYRQDPGLGLRLIYFSYDVKMKEKGDIPEGYSVSREKKERFSLILESASTNQTSMYLCASSSSTTDFNEKLFFGSGTQLSVL.

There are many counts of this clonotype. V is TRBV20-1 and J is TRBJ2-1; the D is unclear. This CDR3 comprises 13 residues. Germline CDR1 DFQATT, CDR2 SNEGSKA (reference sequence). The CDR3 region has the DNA TGCAGCTCCCCCCGCCCGCCTTACAATGAGCAGTTCTTC. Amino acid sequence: CSSPRPPYNEQFF.

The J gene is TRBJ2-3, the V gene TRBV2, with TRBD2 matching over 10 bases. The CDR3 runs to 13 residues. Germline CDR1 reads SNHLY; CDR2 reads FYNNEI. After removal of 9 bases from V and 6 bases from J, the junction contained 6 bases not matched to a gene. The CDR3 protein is CARGGLARDTQYF. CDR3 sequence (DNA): TGTGCCAGAGGGGGACTAGCGAGGGATACGCAGTATTTT.

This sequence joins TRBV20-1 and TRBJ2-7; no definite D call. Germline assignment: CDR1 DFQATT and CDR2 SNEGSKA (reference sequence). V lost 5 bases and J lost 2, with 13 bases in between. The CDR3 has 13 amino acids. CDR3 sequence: CSAGSAEPYEQYF. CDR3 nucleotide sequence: TGCAGTGCTGGCTCGGCGGAGCCCTACGAGCAGTACTTC.

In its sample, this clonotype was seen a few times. The CDR3 nucleotides are TGTGCCAGTCATCGGGACAGGGAGAGCACTGAAGCTTTCTTT. Encoded protein: CASHRDRESTEAFF. The rearrangement links TRBV30 to TRBJ1-1, with 9 bases matching TRBD1. Germline V lookup: CDR1 GTSNPN, CDR2 SVGIG (reference sequence). J lost 4 bases, V lost 8 bases, and 11 bases had no gene match. The CDR3 is made up of 14 amino acids.

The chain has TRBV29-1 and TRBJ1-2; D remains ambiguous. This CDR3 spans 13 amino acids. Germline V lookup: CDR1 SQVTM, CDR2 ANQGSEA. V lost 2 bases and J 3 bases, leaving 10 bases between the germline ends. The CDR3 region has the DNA TGCAGCGTTGAAACGGTCAGCGACTATGGCTACACCTTC. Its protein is CSVETVSDYGYTF.

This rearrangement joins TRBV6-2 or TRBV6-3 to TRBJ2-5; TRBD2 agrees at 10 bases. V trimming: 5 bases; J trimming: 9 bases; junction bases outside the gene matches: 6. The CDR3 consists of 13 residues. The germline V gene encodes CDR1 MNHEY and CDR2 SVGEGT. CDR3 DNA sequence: TGTGCCAGCAGTGACGGACTAGCGGTCCCCCAGTACTTC. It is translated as CASSDGLAVPQYF.

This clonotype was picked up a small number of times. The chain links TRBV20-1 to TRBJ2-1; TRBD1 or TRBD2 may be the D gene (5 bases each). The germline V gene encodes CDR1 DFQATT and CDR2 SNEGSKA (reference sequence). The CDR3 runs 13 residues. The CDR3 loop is CSLTEGGYNEQFF. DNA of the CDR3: TGCAGCCTGACAGAAGGAGGCTACAATGAGCAGTTCTTC.

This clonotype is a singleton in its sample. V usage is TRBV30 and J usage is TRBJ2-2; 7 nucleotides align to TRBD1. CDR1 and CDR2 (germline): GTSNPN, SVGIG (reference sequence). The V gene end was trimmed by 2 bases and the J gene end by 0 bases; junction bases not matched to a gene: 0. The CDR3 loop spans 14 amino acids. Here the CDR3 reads CAWSTGANTGELFF. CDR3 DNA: TGTGCCTGGAGTACAGGGGCGAACACCGGGGAGCTGTTTTTT. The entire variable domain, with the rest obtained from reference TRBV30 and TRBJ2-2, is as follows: SQTIHQWPATLVQPVGSPLSLECTVEGTSNPNLYWYRQAAGRGLQLLFYSVGIGQISSEVPQNLSASRPQDRQFILSSKKLLLSDSGFYLCAWSTGANTGELFFGEGSRLTVL.

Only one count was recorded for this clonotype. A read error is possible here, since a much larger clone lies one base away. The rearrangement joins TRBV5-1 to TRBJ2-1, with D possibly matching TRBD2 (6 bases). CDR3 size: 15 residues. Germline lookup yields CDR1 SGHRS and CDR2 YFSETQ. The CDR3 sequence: CASSLAGGRGNGQFF. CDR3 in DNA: TGCGCCAGCAGCTTGGCCGGGGGAAGGGGCAATGGGCAGTTCTTC.